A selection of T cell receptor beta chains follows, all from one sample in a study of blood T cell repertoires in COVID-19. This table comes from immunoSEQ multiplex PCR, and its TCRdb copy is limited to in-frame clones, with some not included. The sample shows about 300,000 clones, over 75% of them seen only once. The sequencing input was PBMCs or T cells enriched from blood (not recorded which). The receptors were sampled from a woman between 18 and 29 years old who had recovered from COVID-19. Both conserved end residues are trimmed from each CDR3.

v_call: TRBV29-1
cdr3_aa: SAHRGLNTEAF

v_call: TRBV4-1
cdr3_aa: ASSPTTAPINQPQH

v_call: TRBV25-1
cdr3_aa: ASKRSATEAF

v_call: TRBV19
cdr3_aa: ASSRRGGEGQPQH

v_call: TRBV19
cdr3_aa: ASTGQGDTDTQY

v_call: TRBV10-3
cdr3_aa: AIRLSANYGYT

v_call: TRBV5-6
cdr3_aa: ASSTGTDYEQY

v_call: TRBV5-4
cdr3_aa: ASSLYRGQGSGNTIY

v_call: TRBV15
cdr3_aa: ATSREYGEAYEQY

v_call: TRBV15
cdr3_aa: ATSHPSPALGYT

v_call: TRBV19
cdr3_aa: ASSMTTESHSNQPQH

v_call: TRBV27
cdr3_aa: ASSAGTLYSNQPQH

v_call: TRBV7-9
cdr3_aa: ATDLGN